Each of the 8 T cell receptor beta chains below was sequenced from the same sample in a study of human thymus T cells. TCRdb keeps only in-frame clones here, not all; method: immunoSEQ multiplex PCR. The table lists 40,000 to 45,000 clones, around 94% of them singletons. The sample was blood. The receptors come from a boy under two years old with a congenital heart defect but otherwise immunologically healthy.

The chain couples TRBV28 to TRBJ2-3, with a possible D match to TRBD1 (6 bases). V was cut by 3 bases and J by 5 bases, with 9 bases left in between. Germline CDR1 reads MDHEN; CDR2 reads SYDVKM. The CDR3 has 13 amino acids. The CDR3 region has the DNA TGTGCCAGCAGTTTGGAAGGGGGAGATACGCAGTATTTT. This translates into CASSLEGGDTQYF.

The rearrangement uses TRBV9 and TRBJ2-5; D is ambiguous. This CDR3 has 11 residues. Trimming pared 0 bases from V and 11 bases from J, leaving 8 bases between. The germline CDR1 and CDR2 sequences are SGDLS and YYNGEE. CDR3 protein: CASSVVAEQYF. The CDR3, as DNA: TGTGCCAGCAGCGTAGTGGCAGAGCAGTACTTC.

V and J are TRBV9 and TRBJ2-3; 11 bases agree with TRBD2. Germline loops: CDR1 SGDLS, CDR2 YYNGEE. With 4 bases clipped from V and 1 base from J, the junction kept 5 bases outside the gene matches. The CDR3 has 16 amino acids. The CDR3 nucleotides read TGTGCCAGCAGCAGCGGGACTAGCGGAGGCACAGATACGCAGTATTTT. This encodes CASSSGTSGGTDTQYF.

The chain joins TRBV5-1 to TRBJ2-1; 10 bases map to TRBD2. The CDR3 is 15 residues long. Germline values: CDR1 SGHRS, CDR2 YFSETQ. V gave up 5 bases and J gave up 4 bases; unmatched junction bases: 6. The CDR3 here is CASRPWTSGYNEQFF. DNA of the CDR3: TGCGCCAGCAGGCCTTGGACTAGCGGTTACAATGAGCAGTTCTTC. Full variable domain (outside the CDR3, taken from reference TRBV5-1 and TRBJ2-1): KAGVTQTPRYLIKTRGQQVTLSCSPISGHRSVSWYQQTPGQGLQFLFEYFSETQRNKGNFPGRFSGRQFSNSRSEMNVSTLELGDSALYLCASRPWTSGYNEQFFGPGTRLTVL.

The rearrangement uses TRBV9 and TRBJ2-5; D possibly matches TRBD1 or TRBD2 (5 bases each). Germline CDR1 reads SGDLS; CDR2 reads YYNGEE. The CDR3 sequence is 17 residues long. V lost 1 base, J lost 1 base, and 17 bases lay in between. The CDR3 DNA is TGTGCCAGCAGCGTAAGGCCCCTCAGAGGGGCCCAAGAGACCCAGTACTTC. It encodes CASSVRPLRGAQETQYF.

V and J are TRBV2 and TRBJ2-7; D gene ambiguous. The ends were cut back, 4 bases at V and 6 bases at J, with 10 bases in the middle. The CDR3 is 12 residues long. Germline V gives CDR1 SNHLY, CDR2 FYNNEI. DNA for the CDR3: TGTGCCAGCAGTGTGTTCCGCAGCGAGCAGTACTTC. Its protein is CASSVFRSEQYF.

The chain links TRBV19 to TRBJ2-1; 12 nucleotides align to TRBD2. The length of the CDR3 is 14 residues. The junction had 5 bases not matched to a gene; V was cut back by 6 bases and J by 8 bases. The germline CDR1 and CDR2 sequences are LNHDA and SQIVND (reference sequence). In DNA form, the CDR3 reads TGTGCCAGTAGGCCGGGACTAGCGGGTCATGAGCAGTTCTTC. Its translation is CASRPGLAGHEQFF.

The chain uses TRBV10-3 and TRBJ1-4; 7 nucleotides align to TRBD1. Germline lookup yields CDR1 ENHRY and CDR2 SYGVKD. The CDR3 is 12 residues long. J was trimmed by 8 bases and V by 11 bases; bases with no gene match: 8. CDR3 DNA sequence: TGTGCCCCCAGGGGGGGGCGGGAAAAACTGTTTTTT. The encoded protein is CAPRGGREKLFF.